The 26 T cell receptor beta chains given below trace back to one sample, sequenced in a study of tumor-infiltrating lymphocytes in glioblastoma multiforme. TCR beta libraries were built from RNA through three nested multiplex PCR rounds using modified ARM-PCR. MiXCR, run by TCRdb on the multiplex PCR reads, gives a single entry per CDR3 protein. The data contain about 15,000 distinct CDR3 sequences, 70% to 75% of them singletons. Sequencing was performed on brain tumor tissue. These receptors all stem from a male donor with glioblastoma.

V and J are TRBV4-2 and TRBJ2-5, with D possibly being TRBD2 (6 bases). CDR1 is LGHNA, CDR2 YNFKEQ, per germline. The CDR3 extends over 16 amino acids. The V gene lost 0 bases and the J gene lost 6 bases, with 17 bases spanning the gap. The CDR3: CASSQDLGDGGKTQYF. CDR3 DNA: TGTGCCAGCAGCCAAGATTTGGGGGATGGGGGGAAGACCCAGTACTTC.

V is TRBV11-2 and J is TRBJ2-7; 8 nucleotides match TRBD1. The junction had 10 bases not matched to a gene; V was cut back by 5 bases and J by 4 bases. Germline loops: CDR1 SGHAT, CDR2 FQNNGV. This CDR3 comprises 15 residues. The CDR3 protein is CASSPPTGDAYEQYF. CDR3 sequence (DNA): TGTGCCAGCAGCCCACCGACAGGGGATGCGTACGAGCAGTACTTC.

V and J are TRBV29-1 and TRBJ2-1; 8 positions agree with TRBD2. Unmatched junction bases numbered 11, after V lost 0 bases and J lost 7 bases. The CDR3 spans 16 residues. Germline V gives CDR1 SQVTM, CDR2 ANQGSEA. The CDR3 bases are TGCAGCGTTGAAGACCCGGGACTAGTGGTATCGAATGAGCAGTTCTTC. This codes for CSVEDPGLVVSNEQFF.

Details on this clonotype: Lacking the conserved final phenylalanine or tryptophan, this CDR3 likely reflects a read error. The chain carries TRBV11-1 and TRBJ2-7; TRBD1 might be the D (6 bases). Per germline, CDR1 SGHAT and CDR2 FQDESV (reference sequence). This CDR3 has 13 residues. V was clipped by 7 bases and J by 4 bases, with 14 bases between them. CDR3 in amino acids: CASTPDQGYEQYS. As DNA, the CDR3 is TGTGCCAGCACCCCGGATCAGGGGTACGAGCAGTACTCA.

A note on this clonotype: This may arise from a read error, as a much more abundant clone is one base away. The rearrangement uses TRBV11-1 and TRBJ2-1, with TRBD2 identical over 12 bases. V shed 0 bases, J shed 6 bases, and the junction held 0 bases outside the gene matches. The CDR3 consists of 15 residues. The germline gives CDR1 SGHAT, CDR2 FQDESV (reference sequence). Here the CDR3 reads CASSLALAGGNEQFF. Written as DNA, the CDR3 is TGTGCCAGCAGCTTAGCACTAGCGGGAGGCAATGAGCAGTTCTTC.

In regard to this clonotype: A much larger clone lies one base from this, so it may be a read error. The rearrangement joins TRBV29-1 to TRBJ1-1, with 8 bases fitting TRBD1. The CDR3 is 12 amino acids. Germline CDR1 is SQVTM and CDR2 is ANQGSEA. The CDR3 loop reads CNVRQGTPEAFF. The DNA for the CDR3 is TGCAACGTGAGACAGGGGACCCCTGAAGCTTTCTTT.

Remarks on this clonotype: Sequence at one end of the junction differs from germline and may be a read error. CDR3 sequence reads: CATSNLEGLSHEQFF. As DNA, the CDR3 is TGTGCCACCAGTAATTTGGAGGGACTCTCACATGAACAGTTCTTC. The chain has TRBV24-1 and TRBJ2-1, with a possible D match to TRBD2 (6 bases). This CDR3 has 15 amino acids. CDR1 and CDR2 (germline): KGHDR, SFDVKD.

Concerning this clonotype itself: As the CDR3 is not closed by the conserved phenylalanine or tryptophan, this likely results from a read error. J is TRBJ2-3 and V is TRBV5-5, with D possibly matching TRBD1 (5 bases). The CDR3 runs to 15 residues. V gave up 0 bases and J gave up 8 bases, with 16 bases separating them. Germline lookup yields CDR1 SGHKS and CDR2 YYEKEE (reference sequence). This CDR3 is CASSLEPGLAGTQYL. The CDR3 DNA sequence: TGTGCCAGCAGCTTGGAACCAGGGCTCGCAGGTACGCAGTATCTT.

This clonotype was seen many times. The genes are TRBV3-1 and TRBJ2-5; possibly TRBD1 or TRBD2 for D (5 bases each). Per the germline V gene, CDR1 is LGHDT and CDR2 is YNNKEL (reference sequence). Trimming stripped 4 bases from V and 5 bases from J, with 17 bases between. The CDR3 extends over 15 amino acids. CDR3 coding DNA: TGTGCCAGCAGCCGGGACGGGAACTCCGTCGAGACCCAGTACTTC. This codes for CASSRDGNSVETQYF.

This clonotype was seen only a few times. The V call is TRBV12-3 or TRBV12-4, the J call TRBJ1-1; 7 positions agree with TRBD1. This CDR3 contains 15 residues. The ends lost 4 bases at V and 5 bases at J; junction bases unmatched: 10. The CDR3 nucleotides read TGTGCCAGCAGTTCTCCAGGGGGGAGGCTAACTGAAGCTTTCTTT. Protein sequence: CASSSPGGRLTEAFF.

This rearrangement joins TRBV29-1 to TRBJ1-3, with 7 bases aligning to TRBD1. Trimming took 4 bases from V and 1 from J; bases not matched to a gene: 1. CDR1 is SQVTM, CDR2 ANQGSEA, per germline. The CDR3 consists of 13 residues. CDR3 sequence: CSVGQGSGNTIYF. The CDR3, as DNA: TGCAGCGTTGGACAGGGATCTGGAAACACCATATATTTT.

Notes on this clonotype: An end of the junction does not agree with germline; a read error may underlie this. V is TRBV5-1 and J is TRBJ2-1; TRBD2 aligns across 10 bases. This CDR3 spans 14 amino acids. CDR1 and CDR2 from the germline V gene are SGHRS and YFSETQ. For the CDR3, the DNA is TGCGCCGGCAGCGCAGCGGGAGGGTACAATGAGCGGTTCTTC. Protein: CAGSAAGGYNERFF.

The chain uses TRBV10-3 and TRBJ2-5; no reliable D call. The CDR3 length is 14 residues. CDR1 ENHRY and CDR2 SYGVKD come from the germline V gene. Trimming shortened V by 4 bases and J by 5 bases, and 14 bases separated the two germline ends. CDR3 amino acids: CAISGPDTGETQYF. The CDR3 coding sequence is TGTGCCATCAGTGGGCCTGACACCGGGGAGACCCAGTACTTC.

Details on this clonotype: A junction boundary mismatches the germline segment, possibly from a read error. This chain uses TRBV20-1 with TRBJ2-7; 9 nucleotides agree with TRBD2. The CDR3 loop spans 15 amino acids. Germline V gene sequence: CDR1 DFQATT, CDR2 SNEGSKA (reference sequence). The chain's CDR3 is CSAQGLAGGRHDQYF. The CDR3 region has the DNA TGCAGTGCTCAGGGACTAGCAGGAGGAAGACACGACCAGTACTTC.

To note about this clonotype: Likely a read error: the CDR3 ends without its conserved phenylalanine or tryptophan. CDR3 region: CTSSEVASGRAGELFI. The CDR3 DNA reads as TGCACCAGCAGTGAAGTGGCTAGCGGGAGGGCCGGGGAGCTGTTTATT. The genes are TRBV10-1 and TRBJ2-2; the match to TRBD2 covers 12 bases. CDR3 length: 16 amino acids. CDR1 is WNHNN, CDR2 SYGVQD, per germline (reference sequence).

This clonotype was seen ten or more times. The J gene is TRBJ1-5, the V gene TRBV28; no definite D call. Germline V gene sequence: CDR1 MDHEN, CDR2 SYDVKM. The V end was cut by 6 bases, the J end by 4 bases, with 16 bases between. The CDR3 is 15 amino acids. The chain's CDR3 is CASSPSVGSNQPQHF. In nucleotides, the CDR3 is TGTGCCAGCAGCCCTTCAGTGGGATCGAATCAGCCCCAGCATTTT.

In DNA form, the CDR3 reads TGTGCCTGGAGTGTACTCGGCAGACAGGGGGCTGTCGAGCAGTACTTC. Protein product: CAWSVLGRQGAVEQYF. The rearrangement joins TRBV30 to TRBJ2-7; 10 bases map to TRBD1. The trim removed 0 bases at V and 6 bases at J, leaving 11 bases unmatched. Per germline, CDR1 GTSNPN and CDR2 SVGIG (reference sequence). The CDR3 consists of 16 residues.

This chain links TRBV29-1 with TRBJ1-1; D may be TRBD1 (6 bases). The CDR3 consists of 14 residues. V lost 5 bases to trimming and J lost 0 bases, with 13 bases between them. The germline V gene encodes CDR1 SQVTM and CDR2 ANQGSEA. The CDR3: CSVTTTGLNTEAFF. The CDR3 DNA follows: TGCAGCGTTACTACGACAGGACTGAACACTGAAGCTTTCTTT.

DNA for the CDR3: TGTGTCAGTAGTTACTCTGGCGGGAGTCTCTACGAGCAGTACTTC. Protein product: CVSSYSGGSLYEQYF. The chain joins TRBV6-5 to TRBJ2-7, with 7 bases aligning to TRBD2. CDR3 length: 15 amino acids. From germline, CDR1 is MNHEY and CDR2 SVGAGI.

About this clonotype: Possible read error: a much larger clone is one base away. The chain employs TRBV20-1 and TRBJ1-5, with D possibly matching TRBD1 (5 bases). Per germline, CDR1 DFQATT and CDR2 SNEGSKA (reference sequence). The CDR3 spans 14 residues. Trimming pared 6 bases from V and 11 bases from J, leaving 23 bases between. This CDR3 is CSANTEGELKSQHF. Written as DNA, the CDR3 is TGCAGTGCAAACACTGAAGGGGAATTGAAGTCCCAGCATTTT.

The DNA of the CDR3 is TGTGCCAGCAGCATAGTGTCGGGGAACACTGAAGCTTTCTTT. This codes for CASSIVSGNTEAFF. The V call is TRBV11-2, the J call TRBJ1-1; D uncertain. There are 14 residues in the CDR3. From germline, CDR1 is SGHAT and CDR2 FQNNGV. The V and J ends lost 5 bases and 1 base respectively, with 11 bases between them.

The chain joins TRBV20-1 to TRBJ2-7; possible D gene TRBD1, 5 bases. The CDR3 sequence is 11 residues long. V lost 6 bases and J 8 bases, leaving 14 bases between the germline ends. Germline CDR1 DFQATT, CDR2 SNEGSKA (reference sequence). CDR3 sequence: CSAGQAGKQYF. CDR3 sequence (DNA): TGCAGTGCAGGTCAAGCAGGGAAGCAGTACTTC.

The chain combines TRBV6-1 with TRBJ1-6; D not certain. The CDR3 runs to 15 residues. The V gene lost 0 bases and the J gene lost 3 bases, with 6 bases spanning the gap. Looked up from germline, CDR1 is MNHNS and CDR2 is SASEGT. Here the CDR3 DNA reads TGTGCCAGCAGTGAAGCGAACAACTATAATTCACCCCTCCACTTT. Residues: CASSEANNYNSPLHF.

The V gene is TRBV10-3, the J gene TRBJ2-1; tentatively, D is TRBD1 or TRBD2 (5 bases each). Germline-derived CDR1 and CDR2 are ENHRY and SYGVKD. This CDR3 spans 12 amino acids. Trimming took 5 bases from V and 8 from J, leaving 10 bases between them. The CDR3 region is CAISSRGDEQFF. The CDR3 DNA reads TGTGCCATCAGTTCCAGAGGGGATGAGCAGTTCTTC.

On this clonotype itself: Mismatch with germline at one junction end may stem from a read error. V gene TRBV11-1 combines with J gene TRBJ2-1; no clear D gene. The CDR3 is 12 residues long. CDR1 and CDR2 from the germline V gene are SGHAT and FQDESV (reference sequence). This chain's CDR3 is CASSLDYAELVF. CDR3 DNA sequence: TGTGCCAGCAGCTTAGATTACGCAGAGCTGGTCTTC. Full variable domain (remainder filled in from reference TRBV11-1 and TRBJ2-1): EAEVAQSPRYKITEKSQAVAFWCDPISGHATLYWYRQILGQGPELLVQFQDESVVDDSQLPKDRFSAERLKGVDSTLKIQPAELGDSAMYLCASSLDYAELVFGPGTRLTVL.

Concerning this clonotype: One end of the junction varies from germline; a read error may be responsible. V is TRBV19 and J is TRBJ1-2, with 8 bases matching TRBD1. Germline CDR1 and CDR2: LNHDA and SQIVND (reference sequence). CDR3 length: 14 residues. CDR3 DNA: TGTGCCAGTATCCCTGGGACAGGAGGCGATGGCTACGCCTTC. Encoded protein: CASIPGTGGDGYAF.